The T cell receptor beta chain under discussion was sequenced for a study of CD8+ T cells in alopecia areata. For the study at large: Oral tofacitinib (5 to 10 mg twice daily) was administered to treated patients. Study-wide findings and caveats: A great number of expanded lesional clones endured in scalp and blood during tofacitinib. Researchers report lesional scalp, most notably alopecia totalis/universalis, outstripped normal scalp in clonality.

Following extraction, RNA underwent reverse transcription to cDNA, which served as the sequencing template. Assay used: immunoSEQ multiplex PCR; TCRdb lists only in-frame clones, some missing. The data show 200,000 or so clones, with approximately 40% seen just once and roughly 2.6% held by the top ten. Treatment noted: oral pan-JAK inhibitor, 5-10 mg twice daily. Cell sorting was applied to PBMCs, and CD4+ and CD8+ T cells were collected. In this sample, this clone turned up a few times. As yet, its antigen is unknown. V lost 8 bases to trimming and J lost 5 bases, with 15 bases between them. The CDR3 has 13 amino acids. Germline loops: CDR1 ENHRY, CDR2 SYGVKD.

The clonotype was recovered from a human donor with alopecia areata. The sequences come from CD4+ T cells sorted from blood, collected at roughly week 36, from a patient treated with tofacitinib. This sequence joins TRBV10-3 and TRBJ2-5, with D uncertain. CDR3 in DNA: TGTGCCATCGGAGCGACAAAAACGGAGACCCAGTACTTC. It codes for CAIGATKTETQYF.